These 26 T cell receptor beta chains were sequenced from one sample in a study of T cells in pancreatic ductal adenocarcinoma. The selected patients with pancreatic ductal adenocarcinoma had surgery but no neoadjuvant therapy. Sequencing used immunoSEQ multiplex PCR; TCRdb keeps in-frame clones, though not all of them. The data hold approximately 18,000 clones, with roughly 90% observed a single time. Sequencing was carried out using PBMCs. These receptors came from a human donor with pancreatic ductal adenocarcinoma.

The genes are TRBV7-2 and TRBJ2-7, with unresolved D. The V gene's germline CDR1 is SGHTA and CDR2 FQGNSA. There are 13 residues in the CDR3. Trimming left V 8 bases short and J 2 bases short, with 13 bases between. The CDR3 protein is CASGVSTTYEQYF. CDR3 bases: TGTGCCAGCGGAGTATCCACAACCTACGAGCAGTACTTC. Full variable domain (outside the CDR3, taken from reference TRBV7-2 and TRBJ2-7): GAGVSQSPSNKVTEKGKDVELRCDPISGHTALYWYRQSLGQGLEFLIYFQGNSAPDKSGLPSDRFSAERTGGSVSTLTIQRTQQEDSAVYLCASGVSTTYEQYFGPGTRLTVT.

This clone was detected only once. The chain is built from TRBV14 and TRBJ2-3; TRBD2 matches 8 bases. Germline trimming cut 0 bases from V and 1 base from J; bases unmatched to any gene: 6. The germline V gene has CDR1 SGHDN and CDR2 FVKESK. This CDR3 has 17 residues. CDR3 sequence (DNA): TGTGCCAGCAGCCAAGAAATTTTGACTAGCGGCACAGATACGCAGTATTTT. Its protein product is CASSQEILTSGTDTQYF.

The chain employs TRBV5-6 and TRBJ2-3; 10 nucleotides line up with TRBD1. The V gene end was trimmed by 5 bases and the J gene end by 2 bases; junction bases not matched to a gene: 8. Per germline, CDR1 SGHDT and CDR2 YYEEEE. This CDR3 has 16 amino acids. CDR3 sequence reads: CASSSLTGGLTDTQYF. DNA of the CDR3: TGTGCCAGCAGTTCGCTGACAGGGGGCCTCACAGATACGCAGTATTTT.

The chain joins TRBV5-4 to TRBJ1-6; D not certain. Per the germline V gene, CDR1 is SGHNT and CDR2 is YYREEE (reference sequence). V was pared by 2 bases and J by 9 bases, with 12 bases between. The CDR3 consists of 14 residues. DNA for the CDR3: TGTGCCAGCAGCTTCCGGAGGGTGGGTTCACCCCTCCACTTT. Its translation is CASSFRRVGSPLHF.

This clone appeared a few times. The DNA for the CDR3 is TGTGCCAGTAGCGTGGACAGCAACTCTGGAAACACCATATATTTT. Protein: CASSVDSNSGNTIYF. The chain employs TRBV19 and TRBJ1-3; tentatively, D is TRBD1 (6 bases). The germline V gene encodes CDR1 LNHDA and CDR2 SQIVND (reference sequence). The V end was cut by 6 bases, the J end by 0 bases, with 12 bases between. This CDR3 region has 15 residues.

The chain links TRBV7-2 to TRBJ2-2; TRBD1 might be the D (6 bases). Germline CDR1 and CDR2: SGHTA and FQGNSA. V was trimmed by 2 bases and J by 4 bases, leaving 8 bases between them. This CDR3 region has 14 residues. For the CDR3, the DNA is TGTGCCAGCAGCTTAAAAGGGGGCACCGGGGAGCTGTTTTTT. Translating it yields CASSLKGGTGELFF.

This clone occurred once. This chain joins TRBV6-5 and TRBJ1-2, with D maybe TRBD1 (5 bases). From germline, CDR1 is MNHEY and CDR2 SVGAGI. The CDR3 is 15 amino acids. Trimming stripped 0 bases from V and 5 bases from J, with 13 bases between. CDR3 sequence (DNA): TGTGCCAGCAGTTACTCGTCGGGGGACGAGTATGGCTACACCTTC. It translates to CASSYSSGDEYGYTF.

The genes are TRBV13 and TRBJ2-5; D might be TRBD2 (5 bases). Looked up from germline, CDR1 is PRHDT and CDR2 is FYEKMQ (reference sequence). The CDR3 is 14 amino acids. Trimming shortened V by 0 bases and J by 5 bases, and 10 bases separated the two germline ends. The CDR3 spells CASSLGRAVETQYF. In DNA, the CDR3 is TGTGCCAGCAGCTTAGGGCGGGCGGTGGAGACCCAGTACTTC.

This sequence joins TRBV7-6 and TRBJ2-5, with 8 bases that match TRBD1. J gave up 1 base and V 2 bases, and 3 bases lay outside the gene matches. Germline values: CDR1 SGHVS, CDR2 FNYEAQ. This CDR3 has 15 residues. The CDR3: CASSLLDRAQETQYF. In DNA form, the CDR3 reads TGTGCCAGCAGCTTACTGGACAGGGCCCAAGAGACCCAGTACTTC.

The chain joins TRBV6-4 to TRBJ1-5, with TRBD1 matching 7 bases. V was pared by 9 bases and J by 0 bases, with 17 bases of the junction left unmatched. The CDR3 runs 18 residues. CDR1 is MRHNA and CDR2 is SNTAGT in the germline V gene. The CDR3 region has the DNA TGTGCCAGAATCCTCCCGGGACAGCGATTCTATAGCAATCAGCCCCAGCATTTT. Translated: CARILPGQRFYSNQPQHF.

J is TRBJ2-3 and V is TRBV9; D call uncertain. V lost 0 bases and J lost 5, with 10 bases in between. Germline V gives CDR1 SGDLS, CDR2 YYNGEE. The CDR3 extends over 14 amino acids. This chain's CDR3 is CASSVAQREDTQYF. The CDR3 DNA reads as TGTGCCAGCAGCGTAGCCCAGCGTGAAGATACGCAGTATTTT.

This rearrangement joins TRBV7-9 to TRBJ1-1; 7 bases fit TRBD1. Trimming removed 3 bases from V and 6 bases from J; junction bases left unmatched: 13. CDR3 length: 16 residues. CDR1 and CDR2 (germline): SEHNR, FQNEAQ (reference sequence). The CDR3 loop is CASSFPPLTGLAEAFF. The CDR3 nucleotides are TGTGCCAGCAGCTTCCCCCCTTTGACAGGGTTAGCTGAAGCTTTCTTT.

The chain combines TRBV11-1 with TRBJ2-5; weak D call: TRBD1 (6 bases). There are 13 residues in the CDR3. Trimming shortened V by 0 bases and J by 10 bases, and 12 bases separated the two germline ends. Germline lookup yields CDR1 SGHAT and CDR2 FQDESV (reference sequence). Here the CDR3 reads CASSLADSQSQYF. CDR3 nucleotides: TGTGCCAGCAGCTTAGCGGACAGCCAGAGCCAGTACTTC. The variable domain in full, with the rest retrieved from reference TRBV11-1 and TRBJ2-5, is EAEVAQSPRYKITEKSQAVAFWCDPISGHATLYWYRQILGQGPELLVQFQDESVVDDSQLPKDRFSAERLKGVDSTLKIQPAELGDSAMYLCASSLADSQSQYFGPGTRLLVL.

The V gene is TRBV18, the J gene TRBJ1-1; 7 bases agree with TRBD1. Germline trimming cut 3 bases from V and 11 bases from J; bases unmatched to any gene: 18. The CDR3 spans 16 residues. Germline lookup yields CDR1 KGHSH and CDR2 LQKENI. The CDR3 nucleotides read TGTGCCAGCTCACCCCTAACAGGGGACCTGACCTTGGAGGCTTTCTTT. Translated: CASSPLTGDLTLEAFF.

This clone occurred once. The J gene is TRBJ1-1, the V gene TRBV7-2; 7 nucleotides line up with TRBD1. Germline trimming cut 5 bases from V and 0 bases from J; bases unmatched to any gene: 6. CDR1 is SGHTA and CDR2 is FQGNSA in the germline V gene. CDR3 length equals 15 residues. CDR3 sequence: CASSMGQIMNTEAFF. As DNA, the CDR3 is TGTGCCAGCAGCATGGGACAGATAATGAACACTGAAGCTTTCTTT.

This clone appeared a single time. CDR3 amino acids: CASSPQTSGGGDTQYF. DNA for the CDR3: TGTGCCAGCAGTCCCCAGACTAGCGGGGGAGGAGATACGCAGTATTTT. The chain joins TRBV27 to TRBJ2-3; TRBD2 matches 12 bases. The CDR3 sequence is 16 residues long. V trimming: 5 bases; J trimming: 5 bases; junction bases outside the gene matches: 8. Germline V gene data show CDR1 as MNHEY and CDR2 as SMNVEV (reference sequence).

In its sample, this clone was seen once. V is TRBV30 and J is TRBJ1-1, with TRBD1 matching over 9 bases. Germline V gene lookup returns CDR1 GTSNPN and CDR2 SVGIG (reference sequence). J lost 0 bases, V lost 6 bases, and 5 bases had no gene match. The CDR3 extends over 14 amino acids. The CDR3 is CACRDRGVNTEAFF. For the CDR3, the DNA is TGTGCCTGCAGAGACAGGGGGGTGAACACTGAAGCTTTCTTT. The variable domain in full, completed from reference TRBV30 and TRBJ1-1, reads SQTIHQWPATLVQPVGSPLSLECTVEGTSNPNLYWYRQAAGRGLQLLFYSVGIGQISSEVPQNLSASRPQDRQFILSSKKLLLSDSGFYLCACRDRGVNTEAFFGQGTRLTVV.

This chain connects TRBV19 to TRBJ1-4, with unresolved D. V lost 7 bases and J 7 bases, leaving 16 bases between the germline ends. Germline V gene data show CDR1 as LNHDA and CDR2 as SQIVND (reference sequence). The CDR3 is 14 residues long. Written as DNA, the CDR3 is TGTGCCAGTACCGCCACACCCGGAGGTGAAAAACTGTTTTTT. Its translation: CASTATPGGEKLFF.

This sequence joins TRBV7-2 and TRBJ1-3; 8 positions match TRBD1. Germline loops: CDR1 SGHTA, CDR2 FQGNSA. The CDR3 runs 15 residues. Trimming took 2 bases from V and 6 from J; bases not matched to a gene: 6. CDR3 nucleotide sequence: TGTGCCAGCAGCTTAACAGGGGGAACTCCAAACACCATATATTTT. As protein: CASSLTGGTPNTIYF.

V is TRBV27 and J is TRBJ2-6, with 7 bases fitting TRBD1. Per germline, CDR1 MNHEY and CDR2 SMNVEV (reference sequence). Germline trimming cut 4 bases from V and 0 bases from J; bases unmatched to any gene: 6. This CDR3 is 17 amino acids long. The CDR3 spells CASSSRDRYSGANVLTF. The CDR3 nucleotides read TGTGCCAGCAGTTCCCGGGACAGATACTCTGGGGCCAACGTCCTGACTTTC. Variable domain in full (rest from reference TRBV27 and TRBJ2-6): EAQVTQNPRYLITVTGKKLTVTCSQNMNHEYMSWYRQDPGLGLRQIYYSMNVEVTDKGDVPEGYKVSRKEKRNFPLILESPSPNQTSLYFCASSSRDRYSGANVLTFGAGSRLTVL.

The chain couples TRBV28 to TRBJ2-2, with no clear D. Per germline, CDR1 MDHEN and CDR2 SYDVKM. The V gene lost 3 bases and the J gene lost 4 bases, with 9 bases spanning the gap. This CDR3 contains 14 residues. The CDR3: CASSFRRVTGELFF. For the CDR3, the DNA is TGTGCCAGCAGTTTTAGGAGAGTCACCGGGGAGCTGTTTTTT. Supplemented by reference TRBV28 and TRBJ2-2, the full variable domain reads DVKVTQSSRYLVKRTGEKVFLECVQDMDHENMFWYRQDPGLGLRLIYFSYDVKMKEKGDIPEGYSVSREKKERFSLILESASTNQTSMYLCASSFRRVTGELFFGEGSRLTVL.

The J gene is TRBJ2-7, the V gene TRBV6-6, with 11 bases matching TRBD1. The length of the CDR3 is 16 residues. V was pared by 5 bases and J by 6 bases, with 12 bases of the junction left unmatched. Per the germline V gene, CDR1 is MNHNY and CDR2 is SVGAGI (reference sequence). The CDR3 spells CASSHQSGQGATEQYF. The DNA for the CDR3 is TGTGCCAGCAGTCACCAGTCCGGACAGGGGGCTACCGAGCAGTACTTC.

In this sample, this clone turned up once. The J gene is TRBJ1-1, the V gene TRBV6-5, with 8 bases fitting TRBD1. V shed 2 bases and J 11 bases; nucleotides not matched to a gene: 16. Germline-derived CDR1 and CDR2 are MNHEY and SVGAGI. CDR3 length equals 16 residues. The CDR3 region has the DNA TGTGCCAGCAGTTACGCTTCCCGAGCAGGGGGCGCATACGCTTTCTTT. It translates to CASSYASRAGGAYAFF.

The chain joins TRBV6-6 to TRBJ1-6; D uncertain. Germline CDR1 is MNHNY and CDR2 is SVGAGI (reference sequence). V shed 4 bases and J shed 0 bases, with 7 bases lying between them. CDR3 length equals 15 residues. CDR3 loop: CASSSASSYNSPLHF. Written as DNA, the CDR3 is TGTGCCAGCAGTTCCGCGAGCTCCTATAATTCACCCCTCCACTTT.

The chain joins TRBV5-8 to TRBJ2-3; 7 bases agree with TRBD1. CDR3 size: 15 residues. With 6 bases clipped from V and 2 bases from J, the junction kept 9 bases outside the gene matches. Germline CDR1 and CDR2: SGHTS and YDEGEE. In nucleotides, the CDR3 is TGTGCCAGCAATAAGGGACAGCACGACACAGATACGCAGTATTTT. Its translation is CASNKGQHDTDTQYF. Full variable domain (outside the CDR3, taken from reference TRBV5-8 and TRBJ2-3): EAGVTQSPTHLIKTRGQQATLRCSPISGHTSVYWYQQALGLGLQFLLWYDEGEERNRGNFPPRFSGRQFPNYSSELNVNALELEDSALYLCASNKGQHDTDTQYFGPGTRLTVL.

This chain connects TRBV5-5 to TRBJ2-7, with a weak D call TRBD1 (5 bases). There are 13 residues in the CDR3. Per the germline V gene, CDR1 is SGHKS and CDR2 is YYEKEE (reference sequence). V was shortened by 1 base and J by 5 bases, with 10 bases between the two germline ends. The CDR3 is CASSLFRAHEQYF. In DNA form, the CDR3 reads TGTGCCAGCAGCTTGTTCAGGGCCCACGAGCAGTACTTC.